Presented here are 8 T cell receptor beta chains from one specimen sequenced in a study of shared clonotypes between healthy human individuals. This table comes from immunoSEQ multiplex PCR, and its TCRdb copy is limited to in-frame clones, with some not included. The table lists approximately 510,000 clones, more than 65% of them singletons, with over 10% in the top ten. Sequencing input: PBMCs. The receptors here all came from a woman aged 40-49 years in good health. Some clones in this sample may be carry-over from other donors' samples.

This clone was observed a handful of times. The CDR3 DNA reads TGTGCCAGCAGCATGGGACTAGCGGGACTAGCGGGGTACAATGAGCAGTTCTTC. Its translation is CASSMGLAGLAGYNEQFF. The chain recombines TRBV7-2 with TRBJ2-1, with 13 bases aligning to TRBD2. The germline V gene has CDR1 SGHTA and CDR2 FQGNSA. The CDR3 sequence is 18 residues long. The V and J ends lost 5 bases and 4 bases, in that order; junction bases with no gene match: 11.

The rearrangement joins TRBV10-1 to TRBJ2-3, with TRBD2 as a possible D gene (5 bases). Per germline, CDR1 WNHNN and CDR2 SYGVQD (reference sequence). The CDR3 spans 15 residues. With 3 bases removed from V and 6 bases from J, the gap between germline ends came to 16 bases. The CDR3 DNA sequence: TGCGCCAGCAGTGATCCGGGATCAAAGTCGGATACGCAGTATTTT. As protein: CASSDPGSKSDTQYF.

The genes are TRBV2 and TRBJ2-7; 7 nucleotides agree with TRBD1. Germline V CDR1 and CDR2: SNHLY, FYNNEI. There are 10 residues in the CDR3. Trimming removed 5 bases from V and 13 bases from J; junction bases left unmatched: 5. The CDR3 DNA is TGTGCCAGCAGTACCGGGACAGTATACTTC. Translating it yields CASSTGTVYF.

The chain couples TRBV11-2 to TRBJ2-1, with D unresolved. V was trimmed by 1 base and J by 3 bases, leaving 7 bases between them. Looked up from germline, CDR1 is SGHAT and CDR2 is FQNNGV. The CDR3 totals 14 residues. CDR3 coding DNA: TGTGCCAGCAGCTTAGTTCGAAGCTACAATGAGCAGTTCTTC. This gives the protein CASSLVRSYNEQFF.

The chain couples TRBV19 to TRBJ2-6; TRBD1 matches at 8 bases. The CDR3 is 18 residues long. From germline, CDR1 is LNHDA and CDR2 SQIVND (reference sequence). The V and J ends lost 6 bases and 0 bases, in that order; junction bases with no gene match: 10. The CDR3, as DNA: TGTGCCAGTAGGGATAATTCAGGGGGCCCCTCTGGGGCCAACGTCCTGACTTTC. It codes for CASRDNSGGPSGANVLTF.

A word on this clone: A much larger clonotype is one base distant, so this may be a read error. This sequence joins TRBV11-2 and TRBJ2-3; D gene unclear. The CDR3 spans 12 residues. From germline, CDR1 is SGHAT and CDR2 FQNNGV. V dropped 2 bases and J dropped 3 bases, with 3 bases sitting between them. The CDR3 nucleotides read TGTGCCAGCAGCTTAAGTACAGATACGCAGTATTTT. Its translation: CASSLSTDTQYF.

The chain has TRBV7-2 and TRBJ2-7; 15 nucleotides line up with TRBD2. Trimming cost V 1 base and J 4 bases; bases outside gene matches: 2. Germline CDR1 SGHTA, CDR2 FQGNSA. This CDR3 region has 16 residues. DNA of the CDR3: TGTGCCAGCAGCTTAGTGGGGACTAGCGGGAGGTACGAGCAGTACTTC. Translating it yields CASSLVGTSGRYEQYF.

This clone occurred many times. Without the conserved terminal phenylalanine or tryptophan, this CDR3 likely stems from a read error. Because the CDR3's place on the DNA is in doubt, the DNA is left out and the CDR3 is given as listed by TCRdb. The chain recombines TRBV6-1 with TRBJ1-1. Germline V gene sequence: CDR1 MNHNS, CDR2 SASEGT. The CDR3 spans 11 residues, counting both ends. CDR3 residues: CASSDFGTGHL.